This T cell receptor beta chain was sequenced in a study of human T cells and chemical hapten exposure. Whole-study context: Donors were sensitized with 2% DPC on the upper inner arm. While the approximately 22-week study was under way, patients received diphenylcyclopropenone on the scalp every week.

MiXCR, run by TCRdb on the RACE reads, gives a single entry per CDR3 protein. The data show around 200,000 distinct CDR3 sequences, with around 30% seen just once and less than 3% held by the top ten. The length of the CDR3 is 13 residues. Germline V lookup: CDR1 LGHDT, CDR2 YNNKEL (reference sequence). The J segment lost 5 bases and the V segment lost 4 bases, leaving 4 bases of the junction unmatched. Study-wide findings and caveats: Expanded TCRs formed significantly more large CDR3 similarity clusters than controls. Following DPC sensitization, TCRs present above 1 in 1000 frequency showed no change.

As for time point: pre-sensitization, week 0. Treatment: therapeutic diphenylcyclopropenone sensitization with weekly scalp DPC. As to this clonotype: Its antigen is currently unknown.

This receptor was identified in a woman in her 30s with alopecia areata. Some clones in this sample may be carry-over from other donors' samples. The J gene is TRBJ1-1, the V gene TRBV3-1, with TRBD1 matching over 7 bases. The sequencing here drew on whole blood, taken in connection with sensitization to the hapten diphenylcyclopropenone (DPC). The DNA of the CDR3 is TGTGCCAGCAGCCCCCCAGGGGGAACTGAAGCTTTCTTT. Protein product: CASSPPGGTEAFF.